The 30 T cell receptor beta chains listed next were all sequenced from one sample in a study of neurological immune-mediated disorders. In TCRdb, the 5' RACE reads were re-called with MiXCR into one record per CDR3 protein. The table includes over 55,000 distinct CDR3 sequences, less than 10% detected once. Stated time point: longitudinal time-point 2. The sample comprised PBMCs. All receptors derive from a man aged 30 to 39 in good health.

This clonotype has ten or more counts. This chain joins TRBV5-1 and TRBJ2-1, with D tentatively TRBD2 (5 bases). The CDR3 loop spans 15 amino acids. Trimming cost V 1 base and J 6 bases, with 14 bases left between them. Germline CDR1 reads SGHRS; CDR2 reads YFSETQ. This chain's CDR3 is CASSLWQDWGNEQFF. CDR3 nucleotide sequence: TGCGCCAGCAGCTTGTGGCAGGACTGGGGCAATGAGCAGTTCTTC.

By share, this clonotype ranks as medium-sized. The chain links TRBV5-1 to TRBJ2-2; 10 positions match TRBD1. Germline CDR1 and CDR2: SGHRS and YFSETQ. V lost 3 bases and J lost 0; bases outside the gene matches: 2. The CDR3 runs to 16 residues. CDR3 DNA: TGCGCCAGCAGCTGGACAGGGGGAACGAACACCGGGGAGCTGTTTTTT. This encodes CASSWTGGTNTGELFF. Looking up the rest from reference TRBV5-1 and TRBJ2-2 gives the full variable domain: KAGVTQTPRYLIKTRGQQVTLSCSPISGHRSVSWYQQTPGQGLQFLFEYFSETQRNKGNFPGRFSGRQFSNSRSEMNVSTLELGDSALYLCASSWTGGTNTGELFFGEGSRLTVL.

This clonotype was recorded at least ten times. The chain links TRBV20-1 to TRBJ2-1, with 8 bases matching TRBD2. The CDR3 is 15 amino acids. Trimming took 2 bases from V and 4 from J; bases not matched to a gene: 7. Germline V gives CDR1 DFQATT, CDR2 SNEGSKA (reference sequence). The CDR3 is CSARSREGGYNEQFF. The CDR3 DNA is TGCAGTGCTAGAAGCCGGGAGGGCGGTTACAATGAGCAGTTCTTC.

This clonotype showed up many times. The chain combines TRBV5-1 with TRBJ1-1, with D maybe TRBD1 (5 bases). The V end was cut by 1 base, the J end by 1 base, with 17 bases between. This CDR3 has 17 residues. Looked up from germline, CDR1 is SGHRS and CDR2 is YFSETQ. CDR3 sequence: CASSLYGQGIGNTEAFF. CDR3 in DNA: TGCGCCAGCAGCTTGTATGGGCAGGGTATAGGGAACACTGAAGCTTTCTTT.

The table lists this clonotype with many counts. The rearrangement uses TRBV10-3 and TRBJ1-1, with 7 bases matching TRBD1. Germline lookup yields CDR1 ENHRY and CDR2 SYGVKD. This CDR3 spans 17 amino acids. After removal of 4 bases from V and 2 bases from J, the junction contained 13 bases not matched to a gene. CDR3 loop: CAISGLGQKISNTEAFF. DNA of the CDR3: TGTGCCATCAGTGGATTGGGACAGAAAATTTCCAACACTGAAGCTTTCTTT.

This clonotype occurred many times. V usage is TRBV7-9 and J usage is TRBJ2-7, with D possibly TRBD2 on 5 matching bases. The CDR3 runs 12 residues. Germline V gene lookup returns CDR1 SEHNR and CDR2 FQNEAQ (reference sequence). Between the trimmed V and J ends, which lost 5 bases and 3 bases, there was a span of 8 bases. As DNA, the CDR3 is TGTGCCAGCAGCCCCCGGGACTACGAGCAGTACTTC. This translates into CASSPRDYEQYF.

This clonotype was counted ten times or more. For the CDR3, the DNA is TGCAGTGCCCCGGATAGGGACGGTTTTGAAGGCTACACCTTC. Protein product: CSAPDRDGFEGYTF. The chain links TRBV20-1 to TRBJ1-2; D perhaps matches TRBD1 (5 bases). Germline values: CDR1 DFQATT, CDR2 SNEGSKA (reference sequence). V dropped 6 bases and J dropped 8 bases, with 22 bases sitting between them. The CDR3 totals 14 residues.

Ten or more counts support this clonotype. The chain carries TRBV20-1 and TRBJ2-1; perhaps TRBD2 as D (5 bases). The CDR3 has 15 residues. Between the trimmed V and J ends, which lost 1 base and 10 bases, there was a span of 20 bases. Germline V lookup: CDR1 DFQATT, CDR2 SNEGSKA (reference sequence). CDR3 loop: CSARALAEKVREQFF. CDR3 nucleotides: TGCAGTGCTAGAGCCCTAGCTGAGAAGGTACGAGAGCAGTTCTTC.

This clonotype was counted ten times or more. This chain links TRBV10-2 with TRBJ1-6; unclear D gene. Trimming took 2 bases from V and 5 from J, leaving 7 bases between them. The germline gives CDR1 WSHSY, CDR2 SAAADI. The CDR3 consists of 14 residues. CDR3 nucleotide sequence: TGCGCCAGCAGTGAGGCAGCCAATAATTCACCCCTCCACTTT. Translating it yields CASSEAANNSPLHF.

J is TRBJ1-6 and V is TRBV5-6; TRBD1 is a possible D gene (6 bases). V gave up 3 bases and J gave up 19 bases, with 23 bases separating them. The V gene's germline CDR1 is SGHDT and CDR2 YYEEEE. This CDR3 is built from 14 residues. CDR3 protein: CASSSLTGSSPPHF. In DNA form, the CDR3 reads TGTGCCAGCAGCTCGTTGACAGGCAGTTCACCCCCACACTTT.

This clonotype was observed at least ten times. The V gene is TRBV7-8, the J gene TRBJ2-7; D possibly corresponds to TRBD2 (7 bases). The ends were cut back, 8 bases at V and 5 bases at J, with 13 bases in the middle. Germline CDR1 SGHVS, CDR2 FQNEAQ. CDR3 length: 12 residues. DNA for the CDR3: TGTGCCAGCCGCCTAGGGGGGGACGAGCAGTACTTC. It yields the protein CASRLGGDEQYF. The full variable domain, with the rest looked up from reference TRBV7-8 and TRBJ2-7, is GAGVSQSPRYKVAKRGQDVALRCDPISGHVSLFWYQQALGQGPEFLTYFQNEAQLDKSGLPSDRFFAERPEGSVSTLKIQRTQQEDSAVYLCASRLGGDEQYFGPGTRLTVT.

This clonotype was seen repeatedly, ten times or more. The chain couples TRBV10-3 to TRBJ2-3, with 9 bases that match TRBD2. Germline V gene lookup returns CDR1 ENHRY and CDR2 SYGVKD. The V gene end was trimmed by 6 bases and the J gene end by 5 bases; junction bases not matched to a gene: 9. The CDR3 spans 15 residues. CDR3 loop: CAIRSSGSFEDTQYF. The CDR3 DNA reads TGTGCCATCAGGAGTAGCGGGAGTTTTGAAGATACGCAGTATTTT.

This clonotype was seen ten or more times. The chain recombines TRBV7-6 with TRBJ2-5; D ambiguous. CDR3 length equals 13 residues. Germline V CDR1 and CDR2: SGHVS, FNYEAQ. V was pared by 1 base and J by 5 bases, with 8 bases between. CDR3 sequence (DNA): TGTGCCAGCAGCTTAGAGGGAACGGAGACCCAGTACTTC. This translates into CASSLEGTETQYF.

In this sample, this clonotype turned up many times. The chain has TRBV9 and TRBJ1-6, with D unresolved. V was clipped by 2 bases and J by 6 bases, with 18 bases between them. There are 17 residues in the CDR3. Germline assignment: CDR1 SGDLS and CDR2 YYNGEE. This chain's CDR3 is CASSVEPAPGSNSPLHF. Written as DNA, the CDR3 is TGTGCCAGCAGCGTTGAACCGGCCCCGGGGAGTAATTCACCCCTCCACTTT.

This clonotype has at least ten counts. The CDR3 is CASSLYQGTQPQHF. The CDR3 nucleotides read TGCGCCAGCAGCTTGTATCAGGGGACTCAGCCCCAGCATTTT. This chain joins TRBV5-1 and TRBJ1-5, with D possibly matching TRBD1 (6 bases). Germline CDR1 SGHRS, CDR2 YFSETQ. CDR3 size: 14 residues. V was shortened by 1 base and J by 6 bases, with 11 bases between the two germline ends.

This clonotype was seen repeatedly, ten times or more. The chain recombines TRBV4-1 with TRBJ2-5, with D perhaps matching TRBD2 (5 bases). This CDR3 is built from 14 residues. Germline V gene lookup returns CDR1 MGHRA and CDR2 YSYEKL. Trimming removed 4 bases from V and 2 bases from J, with 11 bases in between. The CDR3 DNA reads as TGCGCCAGCAGCCGAGAGGGTGGGCAAGAGACCCAGTACTTC. As protein: CASSREGGQETQYF.

This clonotype appeared many times. The rearrangement joins TRBV20-1 to TRBJ2-5; weak D call: TRBD1 (5 bases). The length of the CDR3 is 13 residues. The germline V and J ends were trimmed by 3 bases and 2 bases, with 10 bases remaining between them. The germline gives CDR1 DFQATT, CDR2 SNEGSKA (reference sequence). The CDR3 nucleotides read TGCAGTGCTAGGCCACAGGTACAAGAGACCCAGTACTTC. Translating gives CSARPQVQETQYF.

The sample holds many counts of this clonotype. The chain employs TRBV25-1 and TRBJ2-1; D remains unclear. Looked up from germline, CDR1 is MGHDK and CDR2 is SYGVNS. The CDR3 consists of 15 residues. Trimming took off 1 base at V and 4 bases at J, with 11 bases between the two ends. CDR3 region: CASSEFGLQYNEQFF. The CDR3, as DNA: TGTGCCAGCAGTGAATTTGGCCTTCAATACAATGAGCAGTTCTTC.

In this sample, this clonotype turned up many times. J is TRBJ2-2 and V is TRBV5-1, with 7 bases that match TRBD1. CDR1 SGHRS and CDR2 YFSETQ come from the germline V gene. Losses at the gene ends were 2 bases for V and 4 bases for J; bases not matched to a gene: 5. The CDR3 runs to 15 residues. This chain's CDR3 is CASSFPGTATGELFF. The CDR3 nucleotides read TGCGCCAGCAGCTTCCCCGGGACAGCCACCGGGGAGCTGTTTTTT.

Many counts were recorded for this clonotype. The rearrangement joins TRBV12-3 or TRBV12-4 to TRBJ1-2; a weak D match, TRBD1 (6 bases). Trimming stripped 4 bases from V and 4 bases from J, with 19 bases between. The CDR3 totals 16 residues. DNA of the CDR3: TGTGCCAGCAGTTCCCGGGGTTGGACAGCTCTCTATGGCTACACCTTC. Its translation: CASSSRGWTALYGYTF.

This clonotype has a count of ten or more. The chain links TRBV5-1 to TRBJ1-1, with 7 bases matching TRBD1. The CDR3 runs 13 residues. CDR1 is SGHRS and CDR2 is YFSETQ in the germline V gene. Losses at the gene ends were 0 bases for V and 6 bases for J; bases not matched to a gene: 2. Here the CDR3 reads CASSLGQGAEAFF. CDR3 sequence (DNA): TGCGCCAGCAGCTTGGGGCAGGGGGCTGAAGCTTTCTTT.

The sample holds many counts of this clonotype. V and J are TRBV12-3 or TRBV12-4 and TRBJ2-5, with TRBD1 matching 10 bases. Unmatched junction bases numbered 8, after V lost 2 bases and J lost 5 bases. This CDR3 is 16 amino acids long. CDR3 nucleotide sequence: TGTGCCAGCAGTTTAAAGTCGACAGGGGGCGTGGAGACCCAGTACTTC. The encoded protein is CASSLKSTGGVETQYF.

V is TRBV7-6 and J is TRBJ2-2; tentative D call: TRBD1 (8 bases). The V gene lost 4 bases and the J gene lost 4 bases, with 13 bases spanning the gap. Germline CDR1 SGHVS, CDR2 FNYEAQ. The CDR3 is made up of 15 amino acids. The CDR3 spells CASSSTGGATGELFF. CDR3 DNA sequence: TGTGCCAGCAGCTCCACAGGGGGGGCCACCGGGGAGCTGTTTTTT.

This clonotype was seen at least ten times. The rearrangement links TRBV29-1 to TRBJ2-2; 9 bases match TRBD1. The V and J ends lost 6 bases and 6 bases, in that order; junction bases with no gene match: 2. This CDR3 spans 12 amino acids. Germline values: CDR1 SQVTM, CDR2 ANQGSEA. CDR3 bases: TGCAGCGTACAGGGGGCGGCCGGGGAGCTGTTTTTT. Its protein product is CSVQGAAGELFF.

The rearrangement joins TRBV5-5 to TRBJ1-5; D remains ambiguous. The CDR3 loop spans 14 amino acids. V was cut by 4 bases and J by 2 bases, with 10 bases left in between. Germline CDR1 and CDR2: SGHKS and YYEKEE (reference sequence). The CDR3 reads CASSTAGGNQPQHF. The CDR3 nucleotides are TGTGCCAGCAGCACCGCGGGAGGCAATCAGCCCCAGCATTTT.

At least ten counts were recorded for this clonotype. The chain employs TRBV20-1 and TRBJ2-3, with D possibly TRBD2 on 6 matching bases. V lost 0 bases and J lost 2, with 12 bases in between. The germline V gene encodes CDR1 DFQATT and CDR2 SNEGSKA (reference sequence). The length of the CDR3 is 15 residues. CDR3 nucleotide sequence: TGCAGTGCTAGAGATTTCGGGGGATCCACAGATACGCAGTATTTT. This sequence encodes CSARDFGGSTDTQYF.

This clonotype has at least ten counts. This chain joins TRBV28 and TRBJ2-1; D unclear. V dropped 6 bases and J dropped 3 bases, with 6 bases sitting between them. Looked up from germline, CDR1 is MDHEN and CDR2 is SYDVKM. The CDR3 spans 12 residues. DNA for the CDR3: TGTGCCAGCAGCCCTTTCTACAATGAGCAGTTCTTC. Encoded protein: CASSPFYNEQFF.

This clonotype was seen many times. V usage is TRBV5-8 and J usage is TRBJ2-7; possibly TRBD2 for D (5 bases). V lost 2 bases to trimming and J lost 1 base, with 7 bases between them. Looked up from germline, CDR1 is SGHTS and CDR2 is YDEGEE. This CDR3 has 13 residues. The CDR3 nucleotides read TGTGCCAGCAGCTTACGGGGATCCTACGAGCAGTACTTC. It yields the protein CASSLRGSYEQYF.

This clonotype was picked up a small number of times. The chain combines TRBV5-8 with TRBJ1-1, with TRBD1 matching over 7 bases. Germline loops: CDR1 SGHTS, CDR2 YDEGEE. CDR3 length: 14 residues. J was trimmed by 1 base and V by 7 bases; bases with no gene match: 7. This CDR3 reads CASERDRANTEAFF. In DNA, the CDR3 is TGTGCCAGCGAACGGGACAGAGCGAACACTGAAGCTTTCTTT.

This clonotype was seen at least ten times. This chain joins TRBV28 and TRBJ2-7; D not resolved. CDR1 MDHEN and CDR2 SYDVKM come from the germline V gene. This CDR3 spans 13 amino acids. V was pared by 2 bases and J by 2 bases, with 7 bases between. The CDR3 DNA follows: TGTGCCAGCAGTTTAGTACAGACCTACGAGCAGTACTTC. Translating it yields CASSLVQTYEQYF.